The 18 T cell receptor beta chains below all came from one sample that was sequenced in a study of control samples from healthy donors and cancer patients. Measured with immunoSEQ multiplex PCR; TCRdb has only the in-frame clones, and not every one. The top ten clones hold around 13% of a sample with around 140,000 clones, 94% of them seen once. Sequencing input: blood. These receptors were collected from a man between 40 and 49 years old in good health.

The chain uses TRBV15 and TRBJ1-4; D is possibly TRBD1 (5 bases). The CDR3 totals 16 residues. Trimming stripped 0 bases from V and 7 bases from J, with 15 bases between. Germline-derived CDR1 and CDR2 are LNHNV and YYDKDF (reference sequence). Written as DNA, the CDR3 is TGTGCCACCAGCAGAGATTCGGGACTTCGGGGTGAAAAACTGTTTTTT. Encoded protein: CATSRDSGLRGEKLFF. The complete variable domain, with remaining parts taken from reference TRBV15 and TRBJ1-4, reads DAMVIQNPRYQVTQFGKPVTLSCSQTLNHNVMYWYQQKSSQAPKLLFHYYDKDFNNEADTPDNFQSRRPNTSFCFLDIRSPGLGDTAMYLCATSRDSGLRGEKLFFGSGTQLSVL.

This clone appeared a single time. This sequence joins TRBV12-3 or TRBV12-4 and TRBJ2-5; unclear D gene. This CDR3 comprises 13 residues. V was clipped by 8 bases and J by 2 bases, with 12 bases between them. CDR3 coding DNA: TGTGCCAGCGGACCCACTTCACAAGAGACCCAGTACTTC. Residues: CASGPTSQETQYF.

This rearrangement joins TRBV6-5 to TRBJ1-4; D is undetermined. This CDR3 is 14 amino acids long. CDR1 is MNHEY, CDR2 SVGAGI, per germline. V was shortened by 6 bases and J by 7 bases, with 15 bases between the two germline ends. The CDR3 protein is CASRSRVRREKLFF. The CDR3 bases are TGTGCCAGCAGATCAAGGGTGAGGCGTGAAAAACTGTTTTTT.

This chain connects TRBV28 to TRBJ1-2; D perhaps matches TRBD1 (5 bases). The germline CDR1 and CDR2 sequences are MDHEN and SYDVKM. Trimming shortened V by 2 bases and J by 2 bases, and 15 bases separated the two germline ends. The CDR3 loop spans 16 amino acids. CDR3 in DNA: TGTGCCAGCAGTTTAGTGAGGGTTGGGGCGAACTATGGCTACACCTTC. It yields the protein CASSLVRVGANYGYTF.

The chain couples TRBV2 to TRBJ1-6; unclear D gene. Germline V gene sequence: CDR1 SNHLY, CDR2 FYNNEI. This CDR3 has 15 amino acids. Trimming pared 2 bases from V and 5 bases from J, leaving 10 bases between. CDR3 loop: CASSETGIHNSPLHF. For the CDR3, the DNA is TGTGCCAGCAGTGAAACCGGGATCCATAATTCACCCCTCCACTTT.

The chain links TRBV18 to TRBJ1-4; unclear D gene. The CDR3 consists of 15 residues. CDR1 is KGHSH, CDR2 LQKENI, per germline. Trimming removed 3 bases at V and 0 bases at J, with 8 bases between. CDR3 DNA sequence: TGTGCCAGCTCACCCGGACTTGCAACTAATGAAAAACTGTTTTTT. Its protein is CASSPGLATNEKLFF. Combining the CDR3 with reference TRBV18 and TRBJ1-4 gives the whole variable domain NAGVMQNPRHLVRRRGQEARLRCSPMKGHSHVYWYRQLPEEGLKFMVYLQKENIIDESGMPKERFSAEFPKEGPSILRIQQVVRGDSAAYFCASSPGLATNEKLFFGSGTQLSVL.

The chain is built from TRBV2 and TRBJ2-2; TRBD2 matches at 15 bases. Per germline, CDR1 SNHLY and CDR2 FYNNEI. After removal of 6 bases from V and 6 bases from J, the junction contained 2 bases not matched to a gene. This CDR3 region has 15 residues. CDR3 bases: TGTGCCAGCAGGGGACTAGCGGGAGGCGCCGGGGAGCTGTTTTTT. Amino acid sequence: CASRGLAGGAGELFF.

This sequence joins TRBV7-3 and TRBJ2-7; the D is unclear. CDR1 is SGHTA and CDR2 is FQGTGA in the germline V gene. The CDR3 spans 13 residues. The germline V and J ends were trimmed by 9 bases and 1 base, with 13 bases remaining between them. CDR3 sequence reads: CASGNGPSYEQYF. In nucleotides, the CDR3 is TGTGCCAGTGGGAACGGGCCATCCTACGAGCAGTACTTC.

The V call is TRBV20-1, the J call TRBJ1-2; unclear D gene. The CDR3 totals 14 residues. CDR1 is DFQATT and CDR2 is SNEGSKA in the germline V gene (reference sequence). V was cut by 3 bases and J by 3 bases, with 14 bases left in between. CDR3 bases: TGCAGTGCTAGTAGGCAGCAAGCTGACTATGGCTACACCTTC. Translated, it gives CSASRQQADYGYTF.

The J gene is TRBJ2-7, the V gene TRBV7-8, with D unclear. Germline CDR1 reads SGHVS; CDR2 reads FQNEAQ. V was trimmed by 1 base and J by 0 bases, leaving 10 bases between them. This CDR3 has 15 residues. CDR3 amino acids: CASSLVGRTSYEQYF. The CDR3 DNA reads TGTGCCAGCAGCTTAGTCGGCAGGACCTCCTACGAGCAGTACTTC.

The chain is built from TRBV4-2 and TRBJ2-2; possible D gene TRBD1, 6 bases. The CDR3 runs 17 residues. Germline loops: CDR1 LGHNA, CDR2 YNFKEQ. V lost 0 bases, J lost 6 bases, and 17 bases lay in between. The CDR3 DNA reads TGTGCCAGCAGCCAAGACGTAAACAGGGTGAGAGCCGGGGAGCTGTTTTTT. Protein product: CASSQDVNRVRAGELFF.

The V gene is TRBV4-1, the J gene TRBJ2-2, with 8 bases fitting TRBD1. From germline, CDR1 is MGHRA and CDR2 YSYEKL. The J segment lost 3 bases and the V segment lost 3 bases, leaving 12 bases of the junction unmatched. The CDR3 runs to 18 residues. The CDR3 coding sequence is TGCGCCAGCAGCCACCCACGGACAGGGCCCAAGGACACCGGGGAGCTGTTTTTT. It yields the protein CASSHPRTGPKDTGELFF.

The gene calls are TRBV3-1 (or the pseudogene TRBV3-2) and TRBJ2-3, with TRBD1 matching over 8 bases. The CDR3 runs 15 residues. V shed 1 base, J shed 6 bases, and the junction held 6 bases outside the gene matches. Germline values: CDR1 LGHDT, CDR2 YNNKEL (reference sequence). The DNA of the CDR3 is TGTGCCAGCAGCCAAGGACAGGGGAGGTGGGATACGCAGTATTTT. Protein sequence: CASSQGQGRWDTQYF.

This CDR3 reads CASSFGQISPLHF. For the CDR3, the DNA is TGTGCCAGCAGTTTTGGACAAATTTCACCCCTCCACTTT. J is TRBJ1-6 and V is TRBV12-3 or TRBV12-4, with D possibly being TRBD1 (5 bases). V lost 3 bases, J lost 9 bases, and 9 bases lay in between. This CDR3 region has 13 residues.

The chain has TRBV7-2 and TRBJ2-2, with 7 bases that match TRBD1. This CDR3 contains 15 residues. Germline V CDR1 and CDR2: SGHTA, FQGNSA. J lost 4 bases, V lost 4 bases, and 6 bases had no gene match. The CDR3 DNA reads TGTGCCAGCAGCTCCCAGGGGGTGGGCACCGGGGAGCTGTTTTTT. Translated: CASSSQGVGTGELFF.

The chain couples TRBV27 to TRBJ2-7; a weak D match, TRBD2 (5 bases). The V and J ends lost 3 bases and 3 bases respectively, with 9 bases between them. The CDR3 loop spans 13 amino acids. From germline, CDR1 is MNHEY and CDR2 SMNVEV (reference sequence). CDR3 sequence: CASSFSGIYEQYF. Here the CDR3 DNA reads TGTGCCAGCAGTTTTTCGGGGATCTACGAGCAGTACTTC.

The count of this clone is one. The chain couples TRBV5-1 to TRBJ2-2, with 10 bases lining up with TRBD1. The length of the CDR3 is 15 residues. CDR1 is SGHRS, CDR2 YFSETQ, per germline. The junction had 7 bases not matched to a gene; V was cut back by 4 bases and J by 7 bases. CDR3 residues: CASSLRQGAGGELFF. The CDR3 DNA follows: TGCGCCAGCAGCCTGAGACAGGGGGCAGGCGGGGAGCTGTTTTTT.

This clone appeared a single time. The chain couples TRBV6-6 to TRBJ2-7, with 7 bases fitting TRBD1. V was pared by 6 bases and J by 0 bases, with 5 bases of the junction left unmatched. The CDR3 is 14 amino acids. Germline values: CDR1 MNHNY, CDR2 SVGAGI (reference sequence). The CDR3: CASRPQGSSYEQYF. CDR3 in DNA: TGTGCCAGCAGGCCACAGGGGTCCTCCTACGAGCAGTACTTC.